The 2 T cell receptor beta chains reported below all come from one sample, sequenced in a study of cytomegalovirus exposure and HLA in healthy donors. PCR primers comprised 60 Vbeta and 13 Jbeta primers. Sequencing was performed with immunoSEQ multiplex PCR; in TCRdb, only in-frame clones are kept and a portion is missing. This sample has around 130,000 clones; about 8.5% occur once, and the top ten carry 5.5%. Sequenced: PBMCs. The source of these receptors is a man aged 40-49 years in good health and CMV-seronegative.

The rearrangement links TRBV4-3 to TRBJ1-1, with TRBD1 matching 9 bases. Losses at the gene ends were 5 bases for V and 1 base for J; bases not matched to a gene: 11. The CDR3 is 17 amino acids. Germline loops: CDR1 LGHNA, CDR2 YSLEER. CDR3 DNA sequence: TGCGCCAGCAGCGCACGTTGGGGACAGGGAGGGAACACTGAAGCTTTCTTT. Protein sequence: CASSARWGQGGNTEAFF.

This sequence joins TRBV5-8 and TRBJ1-5, with TRBD1 matching 9 bases. The CDR3 totals 15 residues. The J segment lost 2 bases and the V segment lost 4 bases, leaving 4 bases of the junction unmatched. The germline gives CDR1 SGHTS, CDR2 YDEGEE. CDR3 DNA sequence: TGTGCCAGCAGCCCCCGGACAGGGGGCAATCAGCCCCAGCATTTT. This sequence encodes CASSPRTGGNQPQHF.